This T cell receptor (beta chain) was captured by sequencing in a study of T cell repertoires in cytomegalovirus infection. TCRdb called the reads again in MiXCR, with one record for every CDR3 protein. The profile covers 300,000 to 400,000 distinct CDR3 sequences, with 25% to 30% appearing a single time and 15% to 25% taken by the ten largest. As concerns this clonotype: What it binds is unknown.

V shed 5 bases and J shed 7 bases, with 11 bases lying between them. Looked up from germline, CDR1 is SGHAT and CDR2 is FQNNGV. There are 12 residues in the CDR3. The specimen comprised cultured PBMCs, sampled from culture after CMV antigen stimulation. The receptor's source is a human donor in good health (CMV status not recorded). Some clones in this sample may be carry-over from other donors' samples. This sequence joins TRBV11-2 and TRBJ2-5; D might be TRBD1 (6 bases). CDR3 sequence (DNA): TGTGCCAGCAGCCCCAGGGGAAGGACCCAGTACTTC. Encoded protein: CASSPRGRTQYF. Looking up the rest from reference TRBV11-2 and TRBJ2-5 gives the full variable domain: EAGVAQSPRYKIIEKRQSVAFWCNPISGHATLYWYQQILGQGPKLLIQFQNNGVVDDSQLPKDRFSAERLKGVDSTLKIQPAKLEDSAVYLCASSPRGRTQYFGPGTRLLVL.